The 3 T cell receptor beta chains in this list originate from one sample, sequenced in a study of identical twins listed by TCRdb under 2016. Receptor amplification or capture employed 5' RACE. Reads for this sample came from an Illumina HiSeq 2000. TCRdb itself trimmed the public reads at Q25 with fastp, ran MiXCR and retained productive beta chains. Merged by CDR3 protein, the rows form single entries marked with the most common genes and DNA. Across this sample there are under 500,000 distinct CDR3 sequences, with roughly an eighth seen only once. Approximately 0.9% of the sample is held by the ten biggest clonotypes. The sample was also linked to a second study, of yellow fever vaccine responses in identical twins.

The sequenced sample was CD4+ T cells sorted from blood. Every receptor here comes from a woman under 30 in good health.

This clonotype was counted many times. The CDR3 sequence: CASSLDVRYNEQFF. The CDR3 DNA sequence: TGTGCCAGCAGCTTGGACGTGAGATACAATGAGCAGTTCTTC. The rearrangement uses TRBV9 and TRBJ2-1; D is ambiguous. The CDR3 is 14 residues long. The V gene lost 4 bases and the J gene lost 4 bases, with 12 bases spanning the gap. Germline values: CDR1 SGDLS, CDR2 YYNGEE.

This clonotype has more than one count but fewer than ten. The chain employs TRBV27 and TRBJ2-1, with D unclear. CDR3 length: 19 residues. CDR1 is MNHEY and CDR2 is SMNVEV in the germline V gene (reference sequence). Trimming removed 0 bases at V and 0 bases at J, with 18 bases between. The CDR3 loop is CASSLSGSPGDLSYNEQFF. The CDR3 bases are TGTGCCAGCAGTTTATCGGGTAGTCCAGGAGACCTCTCCTACAATGAGCAGTTCTTC.

This clonotype was found many times. The chain recombines TRBV7-3 with TRBJ2-2; no clear D. Germline loops: CDR1 SGHTA, CDR2 FQGTGA. This CDR3 contains 14 residues. V was pared by 2 bases and J by 1 base, with 5 bases between. The CDR3 DNA reads as TGTGCCAGCAGCTTATTACTGAACACCGGGGAGCTGTTTTTT. As protein: CASSLLLNTGELFF.